The rows below give T cell receptor beta chains drawn from one sample of a study of beta chain features in type 1 diabetes. Method: immunoSEQ multiplex PCR; TCRdb's copy keeps in-frame clones and lacks some. The sample lists 430,000 or so clones, roughly an eighth occurring once. The sample comprised naive CD4+ T cells from blood. The receptors originated from a woman between 18 and 29 years old in good health. CDR3s leave out the opening cysteine and the closing phenylalanine or tryptophan.

V gene	J gene	CDR3 protein
TRBV9	TRBJ2-3	ASSSRAAGGPDTQY
TRBV4-1	TRBJ2-3	ASSRGGDLDTQY
TRBV7-9	TRBJ2-1	ASSRGTSLQF
TRBV27	TRBJ1-2	ASSKRGQGADGYT
TRBV2	TRBJ1-5	ASSQSGRTNQPQH
TRBV5-4	TRBJ2-3	ASSLVSGGTDTQY
TRBV2	TRBJ2-5	ASSAGWETQY
TRBV6-6	TRBJ1-1	ASSTRQGRGTEAF
TRBV9	TRBJ2-5	ASSAAQKETQY
TRBV18	TRBJ2-1	ASSPLPQGENEQF
TRBV23-1	TRBJ2-3	ASSWPPTDTQY
TRBV4-1	TRBJ2-7	ASSQDIAGIGREQY
TRBV7-2	TRBJ2-3	ASSLGWVLTDTQY
TRBV2	TRBJ1-5	ASRATVSSNQPQH
TRBV7-2	TRBJ2-1	ASSIGPNNEQF
TRBV11-1	TRBJ2-1	ASSLLRDRATNEF
TRBV2	TRBJ2-5	ASSIRDKY
TRBV7-9	TRBJ2-2	ASSLTPPLVTGELF
TRBV6-4	TRBJ1-4	ASSIMQGEKLF
TRBV10-3	TRBJ2-7	AISDSGRREQY
TRBV4-2	TRBJ1-5	ASSQGLAGGNQPQH
TRBV25-1	TRBJ2-2	ASSEWLSTNTGELF
TRBV27	TRBJ1-1	ASSLRGQTEAF
TRBV7-2	TRBJ2-1	ASRDEINEQF
TRBV7-2	TRBJ1-1	ASSLAPRGHEAF
TRBV7-8	TRBJ2-3	AIGRDRTDTQY
TRBV11-2	TRBJ2-3	ASSLAVASTDTQY
TRBV14	TRBJ2-2	ASSQDLRSRRGWTGELF
TRBV9	TRBJ1-6	ASSIHYNSPLH
TRBV11-2	TRBJ2-6	ASSLVSGANVLT
TRBV18	TRBJ2-3	ASSPQKGQGSDTQY
TRBV29-1	TRBJ1-1	SVETRAGTEAF
TRBV28	TRBJ2-2	ASSLNTGELF
TRBV5-1	TRBJ2-3	ASSLVSSTDTQY
TRBV29-1	TRBJ2-3	SADWGTDTQY
TRBV19	TRBJ1-5	ASKQGWSQPQH
TRBV7-9	TRBJ1-1	ASSRPGQDIEAF
TRBV20-1	TRBJ2-7	SAGRTYEQY